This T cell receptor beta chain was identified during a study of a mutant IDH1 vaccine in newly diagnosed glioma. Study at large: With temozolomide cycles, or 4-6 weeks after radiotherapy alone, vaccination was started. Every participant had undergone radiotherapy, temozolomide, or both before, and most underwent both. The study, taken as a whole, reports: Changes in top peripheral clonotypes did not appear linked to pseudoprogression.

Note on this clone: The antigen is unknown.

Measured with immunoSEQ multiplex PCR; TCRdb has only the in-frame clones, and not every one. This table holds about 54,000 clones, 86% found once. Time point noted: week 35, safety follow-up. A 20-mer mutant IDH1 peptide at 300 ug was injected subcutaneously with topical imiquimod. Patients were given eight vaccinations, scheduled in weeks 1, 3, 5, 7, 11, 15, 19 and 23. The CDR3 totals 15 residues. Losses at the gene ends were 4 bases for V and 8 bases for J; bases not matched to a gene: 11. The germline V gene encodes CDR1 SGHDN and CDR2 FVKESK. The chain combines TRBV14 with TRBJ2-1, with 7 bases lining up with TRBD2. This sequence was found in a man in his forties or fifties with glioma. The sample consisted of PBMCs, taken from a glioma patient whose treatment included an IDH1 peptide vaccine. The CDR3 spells CASSPKPKRGDEQFF. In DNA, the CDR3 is TGTGCCAGCAGCCCTAAGCCTAAGCGGGGCGATGAGCAGTTCTTC.